Listed here is a single T cell receptor (beta chain). Per the original methods: By means of reference gene primer amplification, nucleated cell counts were estimated. Here immunoSEQ multiplex PCR was the method, and the copy in TCRdb shows in-frame clones only, minus some. V and J calls plus clone size are reproduced from that table; the DNA served to infer D and trimming. The sample has about 100,000 clones, 80% to 90% seen once. Trimming removed 3 bases at V and 6 bases at J, with 14 bases between. The CDR3 totals 15 residues. Germline CDR1 KGHDR, CDR2 SFDVKD. The data stem from a study of blood T cell repertoires in COVID-19. Looking at the study overall: The analysed material was cDNA or gDNA that came from T cells, B-cell-depleted T cells, or PBMCs.

The rearrangement uses TRBV24-1 and TRBJ2-4; D gene ambiguous. Input material: peripheral blood. The clonotype comes from a human donor in a cohort sampled during active COVID-19. CDR3 sequence reads: CATSDSALDGNIQYF. The CDR3 DNA sequence: TGTGCCACCAGTGATAGCGCCCTTGACGGAAACATTCAGTACTTC.